This TCR beta chain came from a study of blood T cell repertoires in COVID-19. V dropped 10 bases and J dropped 5; count of bases not matched to a gene: 2. The CDR3 is 12 residues long. CDR1 and CDR2 (germline): LNHDA, SQIVND (reference sequence). Generated by immunoSEQ multiplex PCR, the TCRdb table keeps only in-frame clones and is missing some. The sample consists of about 70,000 clones, roughly 74% of them appearing once. This TCR derives from a human donor in a cohort sampled during active COVID-19. Source material: peripheral blood. This sequence joins TRBV19 and TRBJ2-2, with TRBD1 matching 9 bases. The CDR3 DNA sequence: TGTGCCATAGGGACAGGGACCGGGGAGCTGTTTTTT. Translating it yields CAIGTGTGELFF.